A selection of T cell receptor beta chains follows, all from one sample in a study of T cell responses to AZD1222 COVID-19 vaccine. Here immunoSEQ multiplex PCR was the method, and the copy in TCRdb shows in-frame clones only, minus some. The data show some 130,000 clones, roughly 85% seen once. This sample comprised peripheral blood, obtained 28 days after the second dose of the MenACWY control vaccine. The receptors originated from an adult who received the MenACWY meningococcal vaccine as a control. CDR3s include the opening cysteine and the closing phenylalanine or tryptophan. D genes are given only for firm matches. Part of the rows lack a size; the others show once, few, many or a class for expanded clones.

TRBV14	TRBJ2-1	NA	NA	TGTGCCAGCAGCCCCCTAAGCGGGCCATACAATGAGCAGTTCTTC	CASSPLSGPYNEQFF
TRBV29-1	TRBJ1-1	NA	TRBD1	TGCAGCGTGGCGACAGGGAACCTGGAGAACACTGAAGCTTTCTTT	CSVATGNLENTEAFF
TRBV9	TRBJ1-6	NA	NA	TGTGCCAGCAGCGTTGGCCCCCGGGGCCGGAAAGAGGAACCCCTCCACTTT	CASSVGPRGRKEEPLHF
TRBV2	TRBJ2-5	NA	TRBD1	TGTGCCAGCAGTGCAACCGGGACAGGGGAAGAGACCCAGTACTTC	CASSATGTGEETQYF
TRBV5-1	TRBJ1-1	once	NA	TGCGCCAGCAGCTTGGAGGGACTTGGGTACACTGAAGCTTTCTTT	CASSLEGLGYTEAFF
TRBV27	TRBJ1-2	NA	NA	TGTGCCAGCAGCTTCTCTAAGGGGTATGGCTACACCTTC	CASSFSKGYGYTF
TRBV6-5	TRBJ1-4	NA	TRBD1	TGTGCCAGCAGGCTCCGGGACAGGGGGGGATTGCTGTTTTTT	CASRLRDRGGLLFF
TRBV6-5	TRBJ2-1	NA	NA	TGTGCCAGCAGTTACTCAGGCGGGGTGACCTACAATGAGCAGTTCTTC	CASSYSGGVTYNEQFF
TRBV5-1	TRBJ1-3	NA	NA	TGCGCCAGCAGCACAACGGACTGGGGAAACACCATATATTTT	CASSTTDWGNTIYF
TRBV11-3	TRBJ2-3	NA	TRBD2	TGTGCCAGCAGCTCTCAACTAGCGGGAGACGGTTCTAGCACAGATACGCAGTATTTT	CASSSQLAGDGSSTDTQYF
TRBV27	TRBJ2-3	NA	NA	TGTGCCAGCACCCCATTGTCCCAATCCCCAGATACGCAGTATTTT	CASTPLSQSPDTQYF
TRBV25-1	TRBJ2-5	NA	NA	TGTGCCAGCAGTGTACAGGGCAAAGAGACCCAGTACTTC	CASSVQGKETQYF
TRBV27	TRBJ1-1	NA	NA	TGTGCCAGCAGCTCCACCGACGGATATACTGAAGCTTTCTTT	CASSSTDGYTEAFF
TRBV28	TRBJ1-1	NA	NA	TGTGCCAGCAGTTTTCGGACGGGGAACACTGAAGCTTTCTTT	CASSFRTGNTEAFF
TRBV5-1	TRBJ2-2	NA	NA	TGCGCCAGCAGCTTGAAGTTGCCCGGGGAGCTGTTTTTT	CASSLKLPGELFF
TRBV5-1	TRBJ2-5	NA	TRBD1	TGCGCCAGCAGGCTGGGACAGGTCCAAGAGACCCAGTACTTC	CASRLGQVQETQYF